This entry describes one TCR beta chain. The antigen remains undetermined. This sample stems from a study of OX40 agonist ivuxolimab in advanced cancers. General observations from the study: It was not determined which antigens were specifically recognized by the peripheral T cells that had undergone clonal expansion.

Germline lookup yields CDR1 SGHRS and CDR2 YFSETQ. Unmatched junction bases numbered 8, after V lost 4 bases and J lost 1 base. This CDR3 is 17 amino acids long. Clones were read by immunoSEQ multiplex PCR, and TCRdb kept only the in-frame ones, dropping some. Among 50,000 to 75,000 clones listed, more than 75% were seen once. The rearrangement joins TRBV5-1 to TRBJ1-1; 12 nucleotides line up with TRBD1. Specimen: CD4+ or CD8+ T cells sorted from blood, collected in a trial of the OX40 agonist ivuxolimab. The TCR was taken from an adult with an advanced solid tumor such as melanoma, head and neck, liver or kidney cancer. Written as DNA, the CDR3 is TGCGCCAGCAGCCACAAGGGACAGGGGGCCGGGAACACTGAAGCTTTCTTT. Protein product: CASSHKGQGAGNTEAFF.